Each of the 22 T cell receptor beta chains below was sequenced from the same sample in a study of response to subunit inactivated influenza vaccine. TCRdb ran MiXCR on the RT-PCR reads and lists one entry per CDR3 protein. The sample yields about 700,000 distinct CDR3 sequences, about 15% seen once. The specimen was PBMCs from blood, collected approximately 15 days before vaccination. These receptors originate from a man aged 50 or older who received an inactivated influenza vaccine.

The rearrangement uses TRBV6-2 or TRBV6-3 and TRBJ2-1; D is unresolved. CDR1 and CDR2 (germline): MNHEY, SVGEGT. Trimming left V 0 bases short and J 9 bases short, with 15 bases between. The CDR3 covers 15 residues. CDR3 nucleotide sequence: TGTGCCAGCAGTTACTCCCACAGCCCCTCAGGTGAGCAGTTCTTC. It specifies CASSYSHSPSGEQFF.

The chain links TRBV29-1 to TRBJ2-5, with a weak D call TRBD2 (5 bases). Germline V gene sequence: CDR1 SQVTM, CDR2 ANQGSEA. This CDR3 is 13 amino acids long. With 5 bases removed from V and 9 bases from J, the gap between germline ends came to 19 bases. The CDR3 region is CSVRSGSLGSQYF. The CDR3 region has the DNA TGCAGCGTTCGTTCGGGGAGCCTAGGTTCCCAGTACTTC.

This clonotype came up many times. One end of the junction fails to match germline, which may point to a read error. CDR3 protein: CASSLAGVLETQYF. The CDR3 bases are TGTGCCAGCAGTTTAGCGGGAGTCCTGGAGACCCAGTACTTC. The chain has TRBV5-1 and TRBJ2-5; TRBD2 agrees at 9 bases. Germline V gene lookup returns CDR1 SGHRS and CDR2 YFSETQ. The CDR3 spans 14 residues.

V is TRBV5-1 and J is TRBJ1-3, with D unclear. The CDR3 is made up of 14 amino acids. With 0 bases removed from V and 0 bases from J, the gap between germline ends came to 4 bases. Per the germline V gene, CDR1 is SGHRS and CDR2 is YFSETQ. DNA of the CDR3: TGCGCCAGCAGCTTGGCCAACTCTGGAAACACCATATATTTT. Translated: CASSLANSGNTIYF.

This clonotype was observed at least ten times. The rearrangement uses TRBV20-1 and TRBJ1-5, with TRBD1 as a possible D gene (5 bases). Trimming cost V 0 bases and J 6 bases, with 15 bases left between them. This CDR3 contains 15 residues. The germline V gene encodes CDR1 DFQATT and CDR2 SNEGSKA (reference sequence). In nucleotides, the CDR3 is TGCAGTGCTAGAGATCCGCAGGGAAGAAGTCAGCCCCAGCATTTT. Amino acids: CSARDPQGRSQPQHF.

This clonotype appeared a few times. The rearrangement uses TRBV27 and TRBJ2-7; either TRBD1 or TRBD2 may supply D (5 bases each). Trimming removed 8 bases from V and 2 bases from J, with 10 bases in between. There are 12 residues in the CDR3. Germline CDR1 reads MNHEY; CDR2 reads SMNVEV (reference sequence). The CDR3 is CASRRDPYEQYF. CDR3 bases: TGTGCCAGCCGTAGGGACCCCTACGAGCAGTACTTC.

This clonotype was counted only a few times. CDR3 region: CASSLAARGQETQYF. In DNA, the CDR3 is TGCGCCAGCAGCTTGGCCGCCAGGGGACAAGAGACCCAGTACTTC. V and J are TRBV5-1 and TRBJ2-5; tentative D call: TRBD1 (6 bases). Trimming left V 0 bases short and J 2 bases short, with 11 bases between. The CDR3 spans 15 residues. Germline V gene data show CDR1 as SGHRS and CDR2 as YFSETQ.

Many counts were recorded for this clonotype. This chain joins TRBV7-6 and TRBJ1-3; 7 positions agree with TRBD1. The CDR3 sequence is 14 residues long. Germline V gene sequence: CDR1 SGHVS, CDR2 FNYEAQ. V was pared by 5 bases and J by 3 bases, with 4 bases of the junction left unmatched. The CDR3 sequence is CASSLDRVGNTIYF. The CDR3 DNA is TGTGCCAGCAGCCTCGACAGGGTTGGAAACACCATATATTTT.

This clonotype was observed a few times. The chain is built from TRBV12-3 or TRBV12-4 and TRBJ1-4; the D gene is possibly TRBD1 (6 bases). CDR3 length: 15 amino acids. Trimming took 6 bases from V and 7 from J, leaving 18 bases between them. The CDR3 DNA reads TGTGCCAGCAGCACCGCGACGGGGGGCGGTGAAAAACTGTTTTTT. Protein product: CASSTATGGGEKLFF.

The rearrangement links TRBV28 to TRBJ2-1; D is uncertain. Germline CDR1 and CDR2: MDHEN and SYDVKM. V lost 5 bases to trimming and J lost 5 bases, with 13 bases between them. The CDR3 spans 14 residues. The CDR3 here is CASSQPPPDNEQFF. CDR3 nucleotide sequence: TGTGCCAGCAGTCAGCCACCCCCTGACAATGAGCAGTTCTTC.

This clonotype appeared a few times. The V gene is TRBV5-1, the J gene TRBJ2-1, with a possible D match to TRBD2 (7 bases). From germline, CDR1 is SGHRS and CDR2 YFSETQ. Trimming left V 0 bases short and J 7 bases short, with 17 bases between. The CDR3 consists of 16 residues. The DNA for the CDR3 is TGCGCCAGCAGCTTGGCGGGGGGCCGGAGGATAAATGAGCAGTTCTTC. Translated: CASSLAGGRRINEQFF.

This clonotype has just a few counts. This CDR3 reads CASSLVGTGVGTEAFF. CDR3 bases: TGCGCCAGCAGCTTGGTAGGGACAGGGGTAGGCACTGAAGCTTTCTTT. This sequence joins TRBV5-1 and TRBJ1-1, with 10 bases identical to TRBD1. Germline trimming cut 0 bases from V and 4 bases from J; bases unmatched to any gene: 6. Germline-derived CDR1 and CDR2 are SGHRS and YFSETQ. CDR3 length equals 16 residues.

There are a few counts of this clonotype. The V and J genes are TRBV9 and TRBJ2-7, with 8 positions matching TRBD1. The CDR3 contains 13 residues. Trimming removed 3 bases from V and 3 bases from J; junction bases left unmatched: 2. Per the germline V gene, CDR1 is SGDLS and CDR2 is YYNGEE. CDR3 nucleotides: TGTGCCAGCAGCGGTGACAGGGGCTACGAGCAGTACTTC. Protein: CASSGDRGYEQYF.

This clonotype was recorded a few times. V usage is TRBV18 and J usage is TRBJ1-1, with a possible D match to TRBD1 (5 bases). Per germline, CDR1 KGHSH and CDR2 LQKENI. The CDR3 covers 13 residues. V was trimmed by 1 base and J by 12 bases, leaving 15 bases between them. The CDR3 DNA sequence: TGTGCCAGCTCACCACGGCGGGCAGGGTTGTCTTTCTTT. Translating it yields CASSPRRAGLSFF.

A few counts support this clonotype. The chain joins TRBV5-1 to TRBJ2-1, with 9 bases identical to TRBD2. CDR3 length: 16 residues. Germline CDR1 reads SGHRS; CDR2 reads YFSETQ. V shed 1 base, J shed 3 bases, and the junction held 5 bases outside the gene matches. The CDR3 loop reads CASSLNAREGYNEQFF. The CDR3 nucleotides are TGCGCCAGCAGCTTGAACGCGCGGGAGGGCTACAATGAGCAGTTCTTC.

V usage is TRBV6-2 or TRBV6-3 and J usage is TRBJ2-2; no firm D call. The CDR3 runs to 13 residues. Trimming removed 2 bases at V and 7 bases at J, with 8 bases between. CDR1 and CDR2 from the germline V gene are MNHEY and SVGEGT. The CDR3 nucleotides are TGTGCCAGCAGTTACAGGCTTATCGGGGAGCTGTTTTTT. Translation: CASSYRLIGELFF.

The V call is TRBV24-1, the J call TRBJ2-5, with D possibly being TRBD2 (5 bases). CDR3 length: 15 residues. Germline CDR1 KGHDR, CDR2 SFDVKD. Trimming removed 4 bases from V and 4 bases from J, with 15 bases in between. CDR3 DNA sequence: TGTGCCACCAGTGAAACCGGGGTAGAGCGAGAGACCCAGTACTTC. Translation: CATSETGVERETQYF.

This clonotype was recorded a few times. The chain joins TRBV27 to TRBJ2-4; no firm D call. V was pared by 5 bases and J by 0 bases, with 8 bases between. This CDR3 region has 14 residues. Germline loops: CDR1 MNHEY, CDR2 SMNVEV (reference sequence). CDR3 DNA: TGTGCCAGCAGTAATCGGTTAGCCAAAAACATTCAGTACTTC. Translation: CASSNRLAKNIQYF.

The gene calls are TRBV7-3 and TRBJ2-1; no firm D call. V lost 1 base and J 2 bases, leaving 9 bases between the germline ends. The CDR3 runs to 15 residues. Germline V lookup: CDR1 SGHTA, CDR2 FQGTGA. This CDR3 is CASSLMVDPYNEQFF. In nucleotides, the CDR3 is TGTGCCAGCAGCTTAATGGTGGACCCCTACAATGAGCAGTTCTTC.

The V gene is TRBV4-3, the J gene TRBJ1-1; 8 bases align to TRBD1. The CDR3 sequence is 15 residues long. The germline V gene encodes CDR1 LGHNA and CDR2 YSLEER. V shed 4 bases and J 5 bases; nucleotides not matched to a gene: 9. The CDR3, as DNA: TGCGCCAGCAGCCTCGACAGGGGAGAGGATACTGAAGCTTTCTTT. Amino acid sequence: CASSLDRGEDTEAFF.

In this sample, this clonotype turned up many times. This chain links TRBV29-1 with TRBJ2-7; 10 bases agree with TRBD1. CDR1 is SQVTM, CDR2 ANQGSEA, per germline. This CDR3 comprises 13 residues. Trimming removed 6 bases from V and 2 bases from J; junction bases left unmatched: 4. The DNA for the CDR3 is TGCAGCGTGGGACAGGGGACCCCCTACGAGCAGTACTTC. Amino acid sequence: CSVGQGTPYEQYF.

This clonotype appeared a few times. The CDR3 protein is CASSRGGAVDTQYF. Here the CDR3 DNA reads TGCGCCAGCAGCCGAGGGGGGGCCGTAGATACGCAGTATTTT. This chain joins TRBV4-3 and TRBJ2-3; perhaps TRBD2 as D (7 bases). This CDR3 region has 14 residues. Germline lookup yields CDR1 LGHNA and CDR2 YSLEER. Trimming cost V 4 bases and J 5 bases, with 13 bases left between them.